These 27 T cell receptor beta chains originate from one sample sequenced in a study of blood T cell repertoires in COVID-19 (TCRdb year 2020). Library preparation employed the immunoSEQ multiplex PCR assay. TCRdb limited this immuneACCESS table to in-frame rearrangements with V and J called. A share of clones is missing; checked studies link under half to unresolved V genes, and the rest is unexplained. The sample includes 210,000 or so clones, with 70% to 90% observed a single time. Clones ranked in the top ten supply approximately 8% of the sample. The source material was peripheral blood. The source is a woman in her forties or fifties with active or convalescent COVID-19.

Written as DNA, the CDR3 is TGCGCCAGCAGCCAGGACAGGGATCGTAGGGGCTACACCTTC. The encoded protein is CASSQDRDRRGYTF. The chain has TRBV5-1 and TRBJ1-2, with 8 bases aligning to TRBD1. J gave up 8 bases and V 4 bases, and 10 bases lay outside the gene matches. The CDR3 extends over 14 amino acids. Germline assignment: CDR1 SGHRS and CDR2 YFSETQ.

This rearrangement joins TRBV6-5 to TRBJ1-6, with 9 bases matching TRBD1. The V segment lost 7 bases and the J segment 9 bases; nucleotides outside the gene matches: 10. Germline-derived CDR1 and CDR2 are MNHEY and SVGAGI. The CDR3 runs to 15 residues. The CDR3: CASTYLRQGVSPLHF. The DNA for the CDR3 is TGTGCCAGCACCTACCTAAGACAGGGGGTTTCACCCCTCCACTTT.

The V call is TRBV5-6, the J call TRBJ1-1; TRBD1 might be the D (6 bases). CDR3 length: 15 residues. Trimming removed 4 bases from V and 2 bases from J, with 15 bases in between. Germline CDR1 and CDR2: SGHDT and YYEEEE. Here the CDR3 DNA reads TGTGCCAGCAGCCCTATCGGACAGCCCAACACTGAAGCTTTCTTT. Its translation: CASSPIGQPNTEAFF. Full variable domain (missing parts from reference TRBV5-6 and TRBJ1-1): DAGVTQSPTHLIKTRGQQVTLRCSPKSGHDTVSWYQQALGQGPQFIFQYYEEEERQRGNFPDRFSGHQFPNYSSELNVNALLLGDSALYLCASSPIGQPNTEAFFGQGTRLTVV.

V usage is TRBV28 and J usage is TRBJ1-1; TRBD1 matches at 9 bases. This CDR3 spans 16 amino acids. V trimming: 6 bases; J trimming: 0 bases; junction bases outside the gene matches: 8. Germline V gene lookup returns CDR1 MDHEN and CDR2 SYDVKM. CDR3 in DNA: TGTGCCAGCAGCCCTCGCGGACAGGGGATGAACACTGAAGCTTTCTTT. Protein sequence: CASSPRGQGMNTEAFF.

The chain recombines TRBV12-3 or TRBV12-4 with TRBJ1-6; D not certain. Trimming took 6 bases from V and 7 from J, leaving 10 bases between them. The CDR3 spans 13 residues. CDR3 nucleotides: TGTGCCAGCAGCTTGGTCGAGAATTCACCCCTCCACTTT. This gives the protein CASSLVENSPLHF.

The chain joins TRBV4-1 to TRBJ2-5; maybe TRBD2 (5 bases). Germline V lookup: CDR1 MGHRA, CDR2 YSYEKL. The CDR3 has 15 residues. Deletions cut 7 bases from V and 0 bases from J, with 15 bases between. Here the CDR3 reads CASKTREAYQETQYF. As DNA, the CDR3 is TGCGCCAGCAAAACTCGGGAAGCCTACCAAGAGACCCAGTACTTC.

The chain has TRBV5-1 and TRBJ2-2, with D possibly being TRBD1 (6 bases). The germline V gene has CDR1 SGHRS and CDR2 YFSETQ. V lost 4 bases to trimming and J lost 11 bases, with 18 bases between them. This CDR3 region has 14 residues. CDR3 sequence (DNA): TGCGCCAGCAGCCCGACAGGTAGCCTGGGAGAGCTGTTTTTT. Translation: CASSPTGSLGELFF.

The rearrangement uses TRBV11-2 and TRBJ2-3, with TRBD2 matching 11 bases. Trimming cost V 2 bases and J 2 bases; bases outside gene matches: 6. The CDR3 has 17 amino acids. CDR1 and CDR2 from the germline V gene are SGHAT and FQNNGV. The CDR3, as DNA: TGTGCCAGCAGCTTAAGAAAGGGACTAGCGGCCACAGATACGCAGTATTTT. The encoded protein is CASSLRKGLAATDTQYF.

The chain joins TRBV28 to TRBJ2-7; 9 nucleotides match TRBD1. The V gene end was trimmed by 5 bases and the J gene end by 7 bases; junction bases not matched to a gene: 12. The CDR3 sequence is 15 residues long. Germline V gene lookup returns CDR1 MDHEN and CDR2 SYDVKM. The CDR3 spells CASSPGGTGFREQYV. DNA of the CDR3: TGTGCCAGCAGTCCGGGTGGGACAGGGTTTAGGGAGCAGTACGTC.

This rearrangement joins TRBV18 to TRBJ1-3; 12 bases are shared with TRBD1. The CDR3 covers 16 residues. Per the germline V gene, CDR1 is KGHSH and CDR2 is LQKENI. The V segment lost 0 bases and the J segment 4 bases; nucleotides outside the gene matches: 1. The CDR3 coding sequence is TGTGCCAGCTCACCACCGGGACAGGGGGCAGGAAACACCATATATTTT. Its translation: CASSPPGQGAGNTIYF.

V is TRBV28 and J is TRBJ1-4; the match to TRBD1 covers 7 bases. The ends lost 4 bases at V and 5 bases at J; junction bases unmatched: 7. The germline CDR1 and CDR2 sequences are MDHEN and SYDVKM. The CDR3 contains 15 residues. CDR3 DNA: TGTGCCAGCAGTTCCCGACAGGGAGTGAATGAAAAACTGTTTTTT. Translated, it gives CASSSRQGVNEKLFF. The variable domain in full, completed from reference TRBV28 and TRBJ1-4, reads DVKVTQSSRYLVKRTGEKVFLECVQDMDHENMFWYRQDPGLGLRLIYFSYDVKMKEKGDIPEGYSVSREKKERFSLILESASTNQTSMYLCASSSRQGVNEKLFFGSGTQLSVL.

The V gene is TRBV28, the J gene TRBJ1-6; perhaps TRBD1 as D (6 bases). The CDR3 has 14 residues. Germline loops: CDR1 MDHEN, CDR2 SYDVKM. The V and J ends lost 2 bases and 11 bases respectively, with 13 bases between them. The CDR3 here is CASSLEGVYPPLHF. As DNA, the CDR3 is TGTGCCAGCAGTTTAGAGGGGGTTTATCCACCCCTCCACTTT.

The genes are TRBV5-1 and TRBJ2-1; maybe TRBD2 (6 bases). The germline gives CDR1 SGHRS, CDR2 YFSETQ. The ends were cut back, 3 bases at V and 9 bases at J, with 22 bases in the middle. The CDR3 totals 16 residues. For the CDR3, the DNA is TGCGCCAGCAGCTCCACACGTGGGGGAGGCGGCCCTGAGCAGTTCTTC. Translated, it gives CASSSTRGGGGPEQFF.

Here the CDR3 DNA reads TGTGCCAGCAGTGCCCGGTTGGGTGCGGATCAGCCCCAGCATTTT. Translation: CASSARLGADQPQHF. This chain joins TRBV28 and TRBJ1-5; the D is unclear. V dropped 5 bases and J dropped 5 bases, with 16 bases sitting between them. Per germline, CDR1 MDHEN and CDR2 SYDVKM. CDR3 length: 15 amino acids.

The V and J genes are TRBV7-9 and TRBJ2-5; TRBD2 matches at 10 bases. Germline CDR1 and CDR2: SEHNR and FQNEAQ (reference sequence). V shed 3 bases and J 2 bases; nucleotides not matched to a gene: 3. The CDR3 runs 15 residues. CDR3 sequence (DNA): TGTGCCAGCAGCTTTAGCGGGAGGACACAAGAGACCCAGTACTTC. Its translation: CASSFSGRTQETQYF.

V usage is TRBV7-6 and J usage is TRBJ2-1; 8 bases agree with TRBD1. The germline V gene encodes CDR1 SGHVS and CDR2 FNYEAQ. This CDR3 contains 14 residues. With V trimmed by 7 bases and J by 5 bases, 7 bases remained unmatched. The chain's CDR3 is CASNPGQDHNEQFF. The DNA of the CDR3 is TGTGCCAGCAACCCGGGACAGGACCACAATGAGCAGTTCTTC.

The chain recombines TRBV14 with TRBJ2-1, with 9 bases that match TRBD2. The CDR3 loop spans 17 amino acids. Germline V gives CDR1 SGHDN, CDR2 FVKESK. Trimming removed 0 bases from V and 4 bases from J; junction bases left unmatched: 7. This CDR3 reads CASSQERAGGWYNEQFF. CDR3 bases: TGTGCCAGCAGCCAAGAACGAGCGGGAGGTTGGTACAATGAGCAGTTCTTC.

In DNA, the CDR3 is TGCGCCAGCGGAACAGGGGCAACTAATGAAAAACTGTTTTTT. It translates to CASGTGATNEKLFF. The chain combines TRBV5-1 with TRBJ1-4, with 7 bases aligning to TRBD1. CDR3 length equals 14 residues. J lost 0 bases, V lost 7 bases, and 3 bases had no gene match. Germline V gene sequence: CDR1 SGHRS, CDR2 YFSETQ. Complete variable domain (other parts from reference TRBV5-1 and TRBJ1-4): KAGVTQTPRYLIKTRGQQVTLSCSPISGHRSVSWYQQTPGQGLQFLFEYFSETQRNKGNFPGRFSGRQFSNSRSEMNVSTLELGDSALYLCASGTGATNEKLFFGSGTQLSVL.

The rearrangement links TRBV2 to TRBJ1-2; possible D gene TRBD1, 6 bases. The CDR3 sequence is 12 residues long. CDR1 is SNHLY, CDR2 FYNNEI, per germline. V shed 6 bases and J shed 5 bases, with 10 bases lying between them. The CDR3 here is CASRRGGYGYTF. The DNA of the CDR3 is TGTGCCAGCAGGCGAGGGGGTTATGGCTACACCTTC.

This clone was seen just once. This chain uses TRBV18 with TRBJ1-2; no firm D call. The CDR3 is 14 residues long. The germline CDR1 and CDR2 sequences are KGHSH and LQKENI. V shed 2 bases and J shed 8 bases, with 15 bases lying between them. The CDR3 sequence is CASSPKTEGEGYTF. The CDR3 DNA is TGTGCCAGCTCACCAAAAACTGAGGGAGAAGGCTACACCTTC.

This chain links TRBV28 with TRBJ1-2, with unresolved D. From germline, CDR1 is MDHEN and CDR2 SYDVKM. The CDR3 covers 12 residues. Trimming stripped 3 bases from V and 2 bases from J, with 4 bases between. CDR3 nucleotide sequence: TGTGCCAGCAGTTTGAGGAACTATGGCTACACCTTC. This gives the protein CASSLRNYGYTF.

This sequence joins TRBV5-6 and TRBJ2-1; 12 bases are shared with TRBD2. Looked up from germline, CDR1 is SGHDT and CDR2 is YYEEEE. Unmatched junction bases numbered 3, after V lost 0 bases and J lost 5 bases. The CDR3 contains 16 residues. The CDR3 loop reads CASSLGLAGVNNEQFF. The CDR3 DNA reads TGTGCCAGCAGCTTGGGACTAGCGGGAGTAAACAATGAGCAGTTCTTC.

The rearrangement uses TRBV20-1 and TRBJ1-1, with 10 bases lining up with TRBD1. This CDR3 comprises 14 residues. J gave up 2 bases and V 3 bases, and 3 bases lay outside the gene matches. Germline V lookup: CDR1 DFQATT, CDR2 SNEGSKA (reference sequence). The CDR3 protein is CSASGTGVNTEAFF. CDR3 DNA: TGCAGTGCTAGTGGGACAGGGGTAAACACTGAAGCTTTCTTT.

There are a few counts of this clone. The rearrangement joins TRBV18 to TRBJ1-2, with 10 bases identical to TRBD1. The CDR3 runs 16 residues. V shed 0 bases and J 2 bases; nucleotides not matched to a gene: 3. In germline, CDR1 is KGHSH, CDR2 LQKENI. In nucleotides, the CDR3 is TGTGCCAGCTCACCACCGTCGGGACAGGGGAACTATGGCTACACCTTC. This gives the protein CASSPPSGQGNYGYTF. Drawing the rest from reference TRBV18 and TRBJ1-2, the complete variable domain is NAGVMQNPRHLVRRRGQEARLRCSPMKGHSHVYWYRQLPEEGLKFMVYLQKENIIDESGMPKERFSAEFPKEGPSILRIQQVVRGDSAAYFCASSPPSGQGNYGYTFGSGTRLTVV.

The genes are TRBV28 and TRBJ1-4, with TRBD1 as a possible D gene (5 bases). This CDR3 has 14 residues. CDR1 is MDHEN and CDR2 is SYDVKM in the germline V gene. V shed 2 bases and J shed 8 bases, with 12 bases lying between them. In DNA form, the CDR3 reads TGTGCCAGCAGTTTACCCAGGGTGTGGGAAAAACTGTTTTTT. Translation: CASSLPRVWEKLFF.

This clone was detected a few times. The rearrangement uses TRBV6-5 and TRBJ2-1; weak D call: TRBD1 (5 bases). In germline, CDR1 is MNHEY, CDR2 SVGAGI. The CDR3 is made up of 15 amino acids. V was shortened by 2 bases and J by 0 bases, with 8 bases between the two germline ends. The DNA for the CDR3 is TGTGCCAGCAGTTACGGGGCAGCCTCCTACAATGAGCAGTTCTTC. Protein product: CASSYGAASYNEQFF.

The chain is built from TRBV3-1 (or the pseudogene TRBV3-2) and TRBJ1-6; weak D call: TRBD1 (5 bases). CDR1 is LGHDT, CDR2 YNNKEL, per germline (reference sequence). V lost 3 bases to trimming and J lost 0 bases, with 15 bases between them. The CDR3 loop spans 18 amino acids. The CDR3 reads CASSQGPQTGSYNSPLHF. The DNA for the CDR3 is TGTGCCAGCAGCCAGGGGCCGCAAACGGGCTCCTATAATTCACCCCTCCACTTT.